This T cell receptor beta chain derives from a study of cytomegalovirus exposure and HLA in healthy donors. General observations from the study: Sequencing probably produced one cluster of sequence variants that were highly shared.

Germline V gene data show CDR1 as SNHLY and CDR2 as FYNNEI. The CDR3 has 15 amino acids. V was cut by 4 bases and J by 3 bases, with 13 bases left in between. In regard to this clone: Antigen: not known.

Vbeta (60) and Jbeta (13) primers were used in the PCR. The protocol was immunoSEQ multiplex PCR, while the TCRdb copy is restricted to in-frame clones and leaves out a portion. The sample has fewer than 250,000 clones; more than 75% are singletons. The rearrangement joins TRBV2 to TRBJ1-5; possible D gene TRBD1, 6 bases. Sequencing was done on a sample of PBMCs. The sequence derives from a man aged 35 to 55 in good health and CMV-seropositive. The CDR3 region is CASSGPGHNNQPQHF. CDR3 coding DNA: TGTGCCAGCAGTGGTCCGGGACACAACAATCAGCCCCAGCATTTT.